This T cell receptor (beta chain) was sequenced during a study of cytomegalovirus exposure and HLA in healthy donors. PCR amplification relied on 60 Vbeta primers (plus 13 Jbeta primers). This table comes from immunoSEQ multiplex PCR, and its TCRdb copy is limited to in-frame clones, with some not included. The sample holds around 100,000 clones, 75% to 85% seen once. Overall study findings and caveats: A few of the chains that were CMV-associated were confirmed in vitro to be specific for CMV antigens.

The germline CDR1 and CDR2 sequences are SGHVS and FNYEAQ. The V and J ends lost 5 bases and 3 bases, in that order; junction bases with no gene match: 6. The CDR3 is 14 amino acids. As regards this clone: Antigen: not known.

This TCR derives from a female donor in good health and CMV-seropositive. The sequencing sample was made of PBMCs. The chain links TRBV7-6 to TRBJ2-7, with 8 bases fitting TRBD1. The CDR3 here is CASSETGALYEQYF. CDR3 DNA: TGTGCCAGCAGCGAGACAGGGGCCCTCTACGAGCAGTACTTC.